The source of this TCR beta chain is a study of T cells in tumors and immune-related adverse events. Here immunoSEQ multiplex PCR was the method, and the copy in TCRdb shows in-frame clones only, minus some. The sample yields roughly 23,000 clones, over 80% seen once. The CDR3 runs 14 residues. Germline-derived CDR1 and CDR2 are LGHNA and YSLEER. Trimming removed 0 bases at V and 5 bases at J, with 7 bases between. The sample in question was lymph node tissue, obtained from a patient treated with anti-PD-1 therapy. The chain has TRBV4-3 and TRBJ1-4; D gene ambiguous. The source is a female donor with metastatic renal cell carcinoma. As DNA, the CDR3 is TGCGCCAGCAGCCAAGATATAGTAAATGAAAAACTGTTTTTT. Protein: CASSQDIVNEKLFF.